This is a list of T cell receptor beta chains from one sample in a study of T cell clonotyping in hematopoietic cell transplantation. Libraries were prepared by immunoSEQ multiplex PCR; TCRdb keeps only in-frame clonotypes and omits some of them. The sample lists 12,000 to 15,000 clones, more than 75% occurring once. Sequenced material: PBMCs, taken 100 days after allogeneic stem cell transplant. The receptors stem from a male patient aged 50 or older who had an allogeneic stem cell transplant from an unrelated donor, so T cells may come from the graft donor. Some clones in this sample may be carry-over from other donors' samples. The CDR3 runs from the conserved cysteine through the conserved F or W. D genes are given only for firm matches. Clone size is stated in some rows and not others, as once, few, many or a class when expanded.

J gene,clone size,D gene,V gene,CDR3 DNA,CDR3 protein
TRBJ1-5,-,-,TRBV30,TGTGCCTGGAGTTGGGACGTCAATCAGCCCCAGCATTTT,CAWSWDVNQPQHF
TRBJ2-7,once,-,TRBV7-8,TGTGCCAGCAGCTTAGGGACTCCCGGCGGGCAGTACTTC,CASSLGTPGGQYF
TRBJ1-1,-,-,TRBV5-1,TGCGCCAGCAGCTTGGAAGGGGTCGGATATGGCACTGAAGCTTTCTTT,CASSLEGVGYGTEAFF
TRBJ2-3,-,TRBD2,TRBV5-1,TGCGCCAGCGGCCTAAAAACTAGCGGTAGCACAGATACGCAGTATTTT,CASGLKTSGSTDTQYF
TRBJ1-5,-,TRBD1,TRBV6-5,TGTGCCAGCCAACAGGGGGCAAATCAGCCCCAGCATTTT,CASQQGANQPQHF
TRBJ1-5,-,TRBD1,TRBV5-6,TGTGCCAGCAGCTGGGGGACAGGGGGTCAGCCCCAGCATTTT,CASSWGTGGQPQHF
TRBJ2-7,-,-,TRBV1,TGCACCAGCAGCCCCGGACTAGCGGGAGGACTTTATTCCTACGAGCAGTACTTC,CTSSPGLAGGLYSYEQYF
TRBJ2-5,-,TRBD1,TRBV28,TGTGCCAGCAGTTTAAGATCGGACAGGGGCTTCCAAGAGACCCAGTACTTC,CASSLRSDRGFQETQYF
TRBJ2-7,-,-,TRBV5-4,TGTGCCAGCAGCTCCCGGGCGGCCCCCTACGAGCAGTACTTC,CASSSRAAPYEQYF
TRBJ2-1,-,TRBD2,TRBV13,TGTGCCAGCAGAAAAGGGGGACTAGCGGGGCCCGGAGGATACAATGAGCAGTTCTTC,CASRKGGLAGPGGYNEQFF
TRBJ2-1,-,TRBD2,TRBV19,TGTGCCAGTAGTATGACTAGCGGGAGATACAATGAGCAGTTCTTC,CASSMTSGRYNEQFF
TRBJ1-2,-,TRBD1,TRBV5-6,TGTGCCAGCAGCTTGGAGGGACAGGGTCAATATGGCTACACCTTC,CASSLEGQGQYGYTF
TRBJ2-7,-,TRBD1,TRBV13,TGTGCCAGCAGCTACCGACAGGGGAACTACGAGCAGTACTTC,CASSYRQGNYEQYF
TRBJ1-1,-,-,TRBV2,TGTGCCAGCAGTGTTCGGGGGCCGGACACTGAAGCTTTCTTT,CASSVRGPDTEAFF
TRBJ2-5,-,-,TRBV9,TGTGCCAGCAGCGTAGCGAGTCGGGGGGAGACCCAGTACTTC,CASSVASRGETQYF
TRBJ2-7,-,-,TRBV5-1,TGCGCCAGCAGCTTGGACTTCTCACGATCGGCCGAGCAGTACTTC,CASSLDFSRSAEQYF
TRBJ2-1,-,TRBD2,TRBV27,TGTGCCAGCAGGCTCCTAGCGGGCGACTCCTACAATGAGCAGTTCTTC,CASRLLAGDSYNEQFF
TRBJ1-1,once,TRBD1,TRBV11-2,TGTGCCAGCAGCTTAGAAGGGGGCTTGAACACTGAAGCTTTCTTT,CASSLEGGLNTEAFF
TRBJ1-5,-,-,TRBV5-1,TGCGCCAGCAGCTTGTACGGGGGACAGCCCCAGCATTTT,CASSLYGGQPQHF
TRBJ1-5,-,TRBD1,TRBV11-3,TGTGCCAGCAGCCCCCGGGAGGGGGCGGGCCAGCCCCAGCATTTT,CASSPREGAGQPQHF
TRBJ1-5,-,-,TRBV7-8,TGTGCCAGCAGCTTAGTTAGGGGGGGCAACAATCAGCCCCAGCATTTT,CASSLVRGGNNQPQHF
TRBJ2-1,-,-,TRBV29-1,TGCAGCGTGTCAGGGCAAGGGACCTACAATGAGCAGTTCTTC,CSVSGQGTYNEQFF
TRBJ2-7,-,TRBD1,TRBV2,TGTGCCAGCAGAGGGACAGGGCGCTACGAGCAGTACTTC,CASRGTGRYEQYF
TRBJ1-5,-,TRBD1,TRBV14,TGTGCCAGCAGCCTTGACAGCCGGGACAGGGGCCTCCGGAGGTATAGCAATCAGCCCCAGCATTTT,CASSLDSRDRGLRRYSNQPQHF
TRBJ2-7,-,TRBD2,TRBV7-2,TGTGCCAGCAGCCCCAAGGGACTAGCGGGGCCGCCCTACGAGCAGTACTTC,CASSPKGLAGPPYEQYF
TRBJ1-6,-,-,TRBV27,TGTGCCAGCAGAAGGAACCGGGAGATTTCACCCCTCCACTTT,CASRRNREISPLHF
TRBJ1-1,-,-,TRBV29-1,TGCAGCGTTGAAGGGGGGACTGAAGCTTTCTTT,CSVEGGTEAFF
TRBJ1-1,once,-,TRBV7-6,TGTGCCAGCAGCTTAATGGTCCAGAACACTGAAGCTTTCTTT,CASSLMVQNTEAFF
TRBJ2-7,-,TRBD1,TRBV5-1,TGCGCCAGCAGCCAGCTAGGGGGCCTCAAGTACTTC,CASSQLGGLKYF
TRBJ2-7,-,TRBD1,TRBV2,TGTGCCAGCAGTATACAGGGGGCGTCTGAGCAGTACTTC,CASSIQGASEQYF
TRBJ2-7,-,TRBD1,TRBV6-5,TGTGCCAGCAGTCGGACAGGTGGGGAGCAGTACTTC,CASSRTGGEQYF
TRBJ1-5,few,TRBD1,TRBV5-3,TGTGCCAGAAGGGAACAGGGGAATGGAAATCAGCCCCAGCATTTT,CARREQGNGNQPQHF
TRBJ2-7,-,TRBD1,TRBV5-7,TGTGCCAGCAGCCTTTGCCGGTCGACAGGGGGTCGGTACGAGCAGTACTTC,CASSLCRSTGGRYEQYF
TRBJ1-5,-,TRBD1,TRBV19,TGTGCCAGTTGGCCGGGACAGGCGGGCCGGGGGGATCAGCCCCAGCATTTT,CASWPGQAGRGDQPQHF
TRBJ1-1,-,-,TRBV30,TGTGCCTGGAGTGGAGGGACCACTGAAGCTTTCTTT,CAWSGGTTEAFF
TRBJ2-1,-,TRBD2,TRBV30,TGTGCCTGGAGTAGGCGGGAGGTATATGAGCAGTTCTTC,CAWSRREVYEQFF
TRBJ1-2,once,TRBD1,TRBV10-3,TGTGCCATCAGTGAATCGACAGGGGTTCGCTATGGCTACACCTTC,CAISESTGVRYGYTF
TRBJ2-7,once,-,TRBV5-1,TGCGCCAGCAGCTTGCCAGGGTCGGACGAGCAGTACTTC,CASSLPGSDEQYF
TRBJ2-7,few,-,TRBV5-4,TGTGCCAGCAGCTTGGTCGACGAGCAGTACTTC,CASSLVDEQYF
TRBJ1-1,once,TRBD1,TRBV4-2,TGTGCCAGCAGCCAACCGACAGGGGGCGGCATGAACACTGAAGCTTTCTTT,CASSQPTGGGMNTEAFF
TRBJ1-6,few,-,TRBV2,TGTGCCAGCAGTAGTGATCGTGCTAATTCACCCCTCCACTTT,CASSSDRANSPLHF
TRBJ2-3,once,TRBD2,TRBV6-5,TGTGCCAGCAGTTACGCAGGGAGGGACACAGATACGCAGTATTTT,CASSYAGRDTDTQYF
TRBJ2-7,-,TRBD2,TRBV7-2,TGTGCCAGCAGCTTTGCAGACCCCGGGAGGGGCGAGCAGTACTTC,CASSFADPGRGEQYF
TRBJ2-2,-,-,TRBV6-5,TGTGCCAGCAGTTCTAGCTACGGGGAGCTGTTTTTT,CASSSSYGELFF
TRBJ1-2,-,-,TRBV19,TGTGCCAGTAGTACGCACAGGGAAAATAACTATGGCTACACCTTC,CASSTHRENNYGYTF
TRBJ1-2,-,-,TRBV6-6,TGTGCCAGCAGGGCCGGGAACTATGGCTACACCTTC,CASRAGNYGYTF